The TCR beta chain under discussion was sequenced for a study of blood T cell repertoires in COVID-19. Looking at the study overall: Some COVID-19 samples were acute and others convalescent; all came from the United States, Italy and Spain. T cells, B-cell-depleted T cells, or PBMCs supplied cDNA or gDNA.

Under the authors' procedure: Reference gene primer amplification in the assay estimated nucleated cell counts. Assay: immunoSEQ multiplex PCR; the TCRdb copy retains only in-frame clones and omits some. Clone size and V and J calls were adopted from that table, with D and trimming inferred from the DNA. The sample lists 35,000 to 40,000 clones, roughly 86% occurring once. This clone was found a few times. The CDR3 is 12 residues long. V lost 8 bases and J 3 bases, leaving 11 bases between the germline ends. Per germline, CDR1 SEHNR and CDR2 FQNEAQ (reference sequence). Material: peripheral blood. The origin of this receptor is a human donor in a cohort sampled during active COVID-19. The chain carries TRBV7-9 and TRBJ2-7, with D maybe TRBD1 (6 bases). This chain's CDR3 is CASGTPVYEQYF. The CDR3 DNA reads TGTGCCAGCGGGACACCAGTCTACGAGCAGTACTTC.